This T cell receptor beta chain was sequenced during a study of blood T cell repertoires in COVID-19 (dated by TCRdb to 2020 to 2022). In the study overall: Collaborator samples came from the United States, Italy and Spain and covered acute and convalescent phases of COVID-19. Where HLA class I and class II types were available, the types were taken from metadata supplied by the sample provider, not from assay-based typing. The material from the prospective study consisted of cDNA or gDNA derived from T cells, B-cell-depleted T cells, or PBMCs. Samples came from the ongoing ImmuneRACE study (first 160 participants) plus 1,254 subjects from 6 global collaborators. Deeply sampled blood TCRbeta repertoires from subjects exposed to, actively infected with, or recovered from COVID-19 were included in the dataset. The repertoires were released in a freely available public database meant as a resource for research on the immune response to SARS-CoV-2. Nearly every sample came with metadata listing a de-identified subject ID, COVID-19 status, age in years and sex.

In the prospective study, participants were about 18 to 95 years old, resided in 24 geographic areas of the United States, and were enrolled through a virtual design. In the prospective study, participants were assigned to cohorts based on the clinical history participants reported in a screening survey and a study questionnaire. Recovered participants in ImmuneRACE Cohort 3 were defined as having two consecutive negative NP/OP PCR tests, clearance from a healthcare professional, or resolution of symptoms. Mobile phlebotomists in the prospective study collected whole blood, serum and a nasopharyngeal or oropharyngeal swab from every participant. Additional blood draws and questionnaires over an approximately 2-month period could optionally be provided by prospective study participants. Blood samples from the prospective study were shipped frozen or at room temperature prior to DNA extraction. The immunoSEQ Assay, a bias-controlled multiplex PCR, was used to amplify TCRbeta CDR3 regions from genomic DNA. In the paper's pipeline: Within the assay, amplification of reference gene primers was used to estimate how many nucleated cells each sample contained. To quantify the absolute abundance of each unique TCRbeta CDR3 rearrangement, sequence reads were collapsed and filtered. For each sample, productive Simpson clonality was calculated by taking the square root of Simpson's diversity index across productive rearrangements. The source is immuneACCESS, and TCRdb retained only in-frame sequences with V and J called. Part of the clones is not carried over; for the studies checked, unresolved V genes explain less than half of this, and the remainder is unexplained. Clonal size and the V and J genes are those of that table, whereas D and trimming came from the DNA. The sample records 250,000 to 300,000 clones, approximately 83% of which are singletons. Over 1.5% of the sample is in the top ten clones.

The full study reports these points: The quantity of clinical and demographic metadata differed by source and by participant and was supplied without curation.

Of note for this clone: Its antigen remains unidentified. Base qualities are not recorded, but no much larger clone differs from it by a single base.

From its cysteine to its phenylalanine, the CDR3 spans 17 amino acids. Kept here is only the CDR3 DNA, which spans 51 bases and is read in frame from base 1. V is pruned by 1 base and J by 9 bases, leaving 15 bases of the junction without a gene match. Reading the germline V gene gives CDR1 MDHEN and CDR2 SYDVKM. The sample taken for sequencing was PBMCs or T cells enriched from blood (not recorded which). The receptor was isolated from a woman aged 45 to 65 who had recovered from COVID-19. The chain links TRBV28 with TRBJ2-5, and 9 bases in between align with TRBD2. The CDR3 protein sequence reads: CASSLLTSGLFGMSQYF. The base sequence is TGTGCCAGCAGTTTATTGACTAGCGGACTTTTTGGTATGTCCCAGTACTTC.